Following are 14 T cell receptor beta chains from one sample sequenced in a study of neoadjuvant nivolumab and ipilimumab in lung cancer (dated by TCRdb to the early 2020s). The time point label corresponds to: at surgical resection after neoadjuvant nivolumab +/- ipilimumab. Receptors were amplified or captured by the immunoSEQ multiplex PCR assay. This is the immuneACCESS table as TCRdb keeps it, with only in-frame sequences that have V and J called. A part of the clones is gone; compared with another copy, unresolved V genes explain less than half, and the rest is unexplained. The sample table shows 5,500 to 9,000 clones, and over 70% are seen once. The top ten clones comprise 4.9% of the sample. This material consisted of tumor tissue, taken after neoadjuvant nivolumab, alone or with ipilimumab, at or shortly before surgery. The source is an adult with non-small cell lung cancer.

This clone showed up just a few times. V usage is TRBV2 and J usage is TRBJ1-1, with D tentatively TRBD1 (5 bases). The CDR3 is made up of 12 amino acids. Per the germline V gene, CDR1 is SNHLY and CDR2 is FYNNEI. With 7 bases removed from V and 3 bases from J, the gap between germline ends came to 9 bases. The DNA for the CDR3 is TGTGCCAGCAAAACGGGGGACACTGAAGCTTTCTTT. It codes for CASKTGDTEAFF.

This clone was observed once. The J gene is TRBJ1-6, the V gene TRBV28, with 9 nucleotides matching TRBD1. The germline CDR1 and CDR2 sequences are MDHEN and SYDVKM. CDR3 length equals 17 residues. After removal of 3 bases from V and 6 bases from J, the junction contained 9 bases not matched to a gene. In DNA, the CDR3 is TGTGCCAGCAGTTTGGTTGCCGGGACAGGGTCTAATTCACCCCTCCACTTT. Amino acids: CASSLVAGTGSNSPLHF.

The chain recombines TRBV6-6 with TRBJ1-3; a weak D match, TRBD1 (6 bases). V dropped 5 bases and J dropped 0 bases, with 11 bases sitting between them. From germline, CDR1 is MNHNY and CDR2 SVGAGI (reference sequence). This CDR3 comprises 15 residues. CDR3 coding DNA: TGTGCCAGCAGTAATACAGGGTTCTCTGGAAACACCATATATTTT. Translating it yields CASSNTGFSGNTIYF.

V gene TRBV5-5 combines with J gene TRBJ2-7; 11 nucleotides match TRBD1. The CDR3 length is 15 residues. With 5 bases clipped from V and 4 bases from J, the junction kept 8 bases outside the gene matches. The germline V gene has CDR1 SGHKS and CDR2 YYEKEE (reference sequence). Here the CDR3 DNA reads TGTGCCAGCAGTCTAGGGACAGGGGGGGTATACGAGCAGTACTTC. It specifies CASSLGTGGVYEQYF. Using reference TRBV5-5 and TRBJ2-7 for the parts outside the CDR3, the full variable domain is DAGVTQSPTHLIKTRGQQVTLRCSPISGHKSVSWYQQVLGQGPQFIFQYYEKEERGRGNFPDRFSARQFPNYSSELNVNALLLGDSALYLCASSLGTGGVYEQYFGPGTRLTVT.

The rearrangement uses TRBV18 and TRBJ1-2; D not certain. The germline V gene has CDR1 KGHSH and CDR2 LQKENI. V gave up 5 bases and J gave up 7 bases, with 17 bases separating them. CDR3 length: 14 residues. The DNA of the CDR3 is TGTGCCAGCTCAACTACCTCGACCCTGGGTGGCTACACCTTC. Encoded protein: CASSTTSTLGGYTF. Using reference TRBV18 and TRBJ1-2 for the parts outside the CDR3, the full variable domain is NAGVMQNPRHLVRRRGQEARLRCSPMKGHSHVYWYRQLPEEGLKFMVYLQKENIIDESGMPKERFSAEFPKEGPSILRIQQVVRGDSAAYFCASSTTSTLGGYTFGSGTRLTVV.

The chain employs TRBV5-1 and TRBJ2-3; perhaps TRBD2 as D (6 bases). V lost 4 bases and J 0 bases, leaving 9 bases between the germline ends. Germline V gene sequence: CDR1 SGHRS, CDR2 YFSETQ. The CDR3 length is 14 residues. This CDR3 reads CASSQLASTDTQYF. The CDR3 DNA follows: TGCGCCAGCAGCCAGCTAGCGAGCACAGATACGCAGTATTTT. The variable domain in full, completed from reference TRBV5-1 and TRBJ2-3, reads KAGVTQTPRYLIKTRGQQVTLSCSPISGHRSVSWYQQTPGQGLQFLFEYFSETQRNKGNFPGRFSGRQFSNSRSEMNVSTLELGDSALYLCASSQLASTDTQYFGPGTRLTVL.

The V call is TRBV6-5, the J call TRBJ1-6; tentatively, D is TRBD1 (5 bases). The CDR3 covers 14 residues. Germline lookup yields CDR1 MNHEY and CDR2 SVGAGI. V shed 0 bases and J shed 9 bases, with 9 bases lying between them. Here the CDR3 DNA reads TGTGCCAGCAGTTACTCGCTCCAGGGTTCACCCCTCCACTTT. Residues: CASSYSLQGSPLHF.

The rearrangement joins TRBV5-5 to TRBJ2-3; D gene uncertain. Germline V gives CDR1 SGHKS, CDR2 YYEKEE (reference sequence). The CDR3 loop spans 16 amino acids. V lost 2 bases to trimming and J lost 1 base, with 14 bases between them. In DNA, the CDR3 is TGTGCCAGCAGCTTTGGGTCAGTCTATGGCACAGATACGCAGTATTTT. Its translation: CASSFGSVYGTDTQYF.

The chain links TRBV5-1 to TRBJ1-2; no firm D call. The V end lost 0 bases, the J end lost 5 bases, and 11 bases lay between the germline ends. The germline V gene encodes CDR1 SGHRS and CDR2 YFSETQ. The CDR3 covers 14 residues. CDR3 DNA: TGCGCCAGCAGCTTGGAACAGAAGGGATATGGCTACACCTTC. Its protein is CASSLEQKGYGYTF.

The chain employs TRBV5-4 and TRBJ1-2, with TRBD1 as a possible D gene (5 bases). V was cut by 0 bases and J by 4 bases, with 16 bases left in between. Germline CDR1 SGHNT, CDR2 YYREEE (reference sequence). The CDR3 length is 16 residues. The CDR3 DNA follows: TGTGCCAGCAGCTTGGGCCAGGGTGTTGGGCTCTATGGCTACACCTTC. Translated, it gives CASSLGQGVGLYGYTF. The whole variable domain, remainder taken from reference TRBV5-4 and TRBJ1-2, is ETGVTQSPTHLIKTRGQQVTLRCSSQSGHNTVSWYQQALGQGPQFIFQYYREEENGRGNFPPRFSGLQFPNYSSELNVNALELDDSALYLCASSLGQGVGLYGYTFGSGTRLTVV.

This clone was seen more than once but under ten times. The chain has TRBV14 and TRBJ1-1, with TRBD1 as a possible D gene (5 bases). There are 15 residues in the CDR3. Trimming took off 1 base at V and 4 bases at J, with 13 bases between the two ends. The germline CDR1 and CDR2 sequences are SGHDN and FVKESK. CDR3 DNA: TGTGCCAGCAGCCAAGCCTCAGTGGGGGGCACTGAAGCTTTCTTT. This sequence encodes CASSQASVGGTEAFF.

The CDR3 is CASKGTGGGLLGSPLHF. The CDR3 bases are TGCGCCAGCAAGGGGACAGGCGGAGGCCTCCTGGGGTCACCCCTCCACTTT. V usage is TRBV4-1 and J usage is TRBJ1-6, with TRBD1 matching over 8 bases. The CDR3 length is 17 residues. The ends lost 7 bases at V and 10 bases at J; junction bases unmatched: 18. Germline CDR1 is MGHRA and CDR2 is YSYEKL.

The chain links TRBV14 to TRBJ2-1; possibly TRBD1 for D (5 bases). The ends were cut back, 3 bases at V and 12 bases at J, with 15 bases in the middle. Per germline, CDR1 SGHDN and CDR2 FVKESK. This CDR3 comprises 13 residues. In nucleotides, the CDR3 is TGTGCCAGCAGCCAGTTCCTTCAGGGTGCGCAGTTCTTC. Translated, it gives CASSQFLQGAQFF.

V is TRBV5-1 and J is TRBJ2-1; TRBD1 matches 7 bases. V was pared by 4 bases and J by 0 bases, with 7 bases of the junction left unmatched. The CDR3 sequence is 16 residues long. CDR1 is SGHRS, CDR2 YFSETQ, per germline. CDR3: CASSPPRDSSYNEQFF. CDR3 nucleotides: TGCGCCAGCAGCCCCCCCCGGGACAGCTCCTACAATGAGCAGTTCTTC.